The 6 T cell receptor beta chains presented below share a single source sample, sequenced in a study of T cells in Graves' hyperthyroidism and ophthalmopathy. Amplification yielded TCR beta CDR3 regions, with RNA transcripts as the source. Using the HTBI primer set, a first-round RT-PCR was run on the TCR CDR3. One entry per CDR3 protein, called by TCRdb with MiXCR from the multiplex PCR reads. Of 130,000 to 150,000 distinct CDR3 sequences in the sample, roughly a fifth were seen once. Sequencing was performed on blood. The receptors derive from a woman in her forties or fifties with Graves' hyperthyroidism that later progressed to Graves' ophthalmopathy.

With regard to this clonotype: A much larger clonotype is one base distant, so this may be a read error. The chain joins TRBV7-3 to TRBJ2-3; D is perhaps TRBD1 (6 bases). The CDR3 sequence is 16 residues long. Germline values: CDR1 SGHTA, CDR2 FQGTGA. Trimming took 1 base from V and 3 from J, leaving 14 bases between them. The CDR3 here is CASSLSRAQGTDTQYF. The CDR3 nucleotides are TGTGCCAGCAGCTTAAGCCGGGCACAGGGAACAGATACGCAGTATTTT.

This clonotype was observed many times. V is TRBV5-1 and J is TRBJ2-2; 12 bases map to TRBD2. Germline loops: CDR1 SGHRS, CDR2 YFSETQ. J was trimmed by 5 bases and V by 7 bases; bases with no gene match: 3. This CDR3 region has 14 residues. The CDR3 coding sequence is TGCGCCAGCGGACTAGCGGGAATAACCGGGGAGCTGTTTTTT. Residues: CASGLAGITGELFF.

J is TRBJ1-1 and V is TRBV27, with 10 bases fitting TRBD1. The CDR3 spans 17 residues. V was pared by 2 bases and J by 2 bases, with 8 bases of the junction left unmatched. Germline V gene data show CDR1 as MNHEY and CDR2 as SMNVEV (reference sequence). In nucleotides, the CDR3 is TGTGCCAGCAGTTTAAGGGGACAGGGGTGGGTAAACACTGAAGCTTTCTTT. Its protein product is CASSLRGQGWVNTEAFF.

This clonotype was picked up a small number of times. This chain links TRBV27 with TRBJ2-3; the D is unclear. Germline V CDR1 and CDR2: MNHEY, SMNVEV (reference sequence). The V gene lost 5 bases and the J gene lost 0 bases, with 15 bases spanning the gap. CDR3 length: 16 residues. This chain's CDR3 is CASSQDLAYSTDTQYF. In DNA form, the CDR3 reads TGTGCCAGCAGTCAAGACCTCGCCTATAGCACAGATACGCAGTATTTT.

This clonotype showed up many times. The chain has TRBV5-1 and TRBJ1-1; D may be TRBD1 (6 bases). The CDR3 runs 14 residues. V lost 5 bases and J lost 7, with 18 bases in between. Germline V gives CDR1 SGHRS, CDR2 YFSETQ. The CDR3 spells CASRGVGGAGEAFF. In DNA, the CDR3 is TGCGCCAGCAGGGGGGTCGGGGGCGCGGGTGAAGCTTTCTTT.

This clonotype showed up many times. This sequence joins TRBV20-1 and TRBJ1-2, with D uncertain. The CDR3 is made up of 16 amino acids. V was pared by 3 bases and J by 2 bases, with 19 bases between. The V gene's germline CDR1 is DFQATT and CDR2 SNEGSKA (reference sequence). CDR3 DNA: TGCAGTGCTAGGGCCGGGCTCCGCGGGTCCAACTATGGCTACACCTTC. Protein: CSARAGLRGSNYGYTF.